These 11 T cell receptor beta chains came from one sample sequenced in a study of blood T cell repertoires in COVID-19. Profiled with immunoSEQ multiplex PCR; TCRdb holds only in-frame clones, not every one. This sample has under 200,000 clones, with approximately 90% found just once. The sample consisted of peripheral blood. These receptors originate from a man in his fifties with acute or convalescent COVID-19.

The rearrangement links TRBV7-8 to TRBJ2-5, with 11 bases identical to TRBD1. Germline values: CDR1 SGHVS, CDR2 FQNEAQ. The CDR3 extends over 18 amino acids. The V gene end was trimmed by 4 bases and the J gene end by 2 bases; junction bases not matched to a gene: 12. This chain's CDR3 is CASSSKLGQGGRQETQYF. Written as DNA, the CDR3 is TGTGCCAGCAGCTCCAAGCTGGGACAGGGGGGAAGGCAAGAGACCCAGTACTTC.

This clone has only one observation. The chain employs TRBV6-2 or TRBV6-3 and TRBJ2-7; 8 nucleotides line up with TRBD2. V dropped 1 base and J dropped 4; count of bases not matched to a gene: 9. Germline V gives CDR1 MNHEY, CDR2 SVGEGT. The CDR3 covers 16 residues. The CDR3 loop is CASSYLQREISYEQYF. CDR3 nucleotides: TGTGCCAGCAGTTACTTGCAGCGGGAGATATCGTACGAGCAGTACTTC.

V is TRBV7-8 and J is TRBJ2-2, with D possibly TRBD2 on 6 matching bases. CDR1 is SGHVS and CDR2 is FQNEAQ in the germline V gene. The CDR3 runs 16 residues. V lost 6 bases, J lost 0 bases, and 14 bases lay in between. The CDR3 coding sequence is TGTGCCAGCAGTCCGGGAGCGGAGACGAACACCGGGGAGCTGTTTTTT. Its protein is CASSPGAETNTGELFF.

The chain is built from TRBV6-5 and TRBJ2-2; 9 bases match TRBD2. The CDR3 covers 14 residues. V shed 6 bases, J shed 5 bases, and the junction held 4 bases outside the gene matches. The germline V gene encodes CDR1 MNHEY and CDR2 SVGAGI. The CDR3 loop is CASRGSGRTGELFF. Here the CDR3 DNA reads TGTGCCAGCAGGGGGAGCGGGAGGACCGGGGAGCTGTTTTTT.

This clone was found a few times. J is TRBJ1-1 and V is TRBV18; D may be TRBD1 (5 bases). Germline CDR1 is KGHSH and CDR2 is LQKENI. The germline V and J ends were trimmed by 0 bases and 0 bases, with 8 bases remaining between them. The CDR3 covers 15 residues. The CDR3 sequence is CASSPPAGMNTEAFF. The CDR3, as DNA: TGTGCCAGCTCACCACCGGCAGGGATGAACACTGAAGCTTTCTTT.

About this clone: This sample includes further DNA sequences coding for the same CDR3. V and J are TRBV7-2 and TRBJ1-1; 9 bases are a match to TRBD1. Germline CDR1 and CDR2: SGHTA and FQGNSA. Trimming at V came to 3 bases and at J to 1 base, leaving 3 bases not matched to a gene. The CDR3 spans 15 residues. DNA of the CDR3: TGTGCCAGCAGCTTGTTGGGACAGGGGAACACTGAAGCTTTCTTT. It translates to CASSLLGQGNTEAFF.

The rearrangement links TRBV28 to TRBJ2-1; 8 nucleotides line up with TRBD2. The CDR3 length is 15 residues. V was pared by 5 bases and J by 10 bases, with 13 bases of the junction left unmatched. In germline, CDR1 is MDHEN, CDR2 SYDVKM. CDR3 region: CASSKPLAAGAEQFF. CDR3 sequence (DNA): TGTGCCAGCAGTAAACCTCTCGCAGCGGGGGCAGAGCAGTTCTTC.

V and J are TRBV10-3 and TRBJ1-3; D unresolved. The CDR3 contains 15 residues. Germline V gene sequence: CDR1 ENHRY, CDR2 SYGVKD. V was clipped by 3 bases and J by 0 bases, with 9 bases between them. The CDR3 sequence is CAISDSMSSGNTIYF. CDR3 DNA: TGTGCCATCAGTGACTCGATGAGCTCTGGAAACACCATATATTTT.

V usage is TRBV7-2 and J usage is TRBJ1-2; D possibly corresponds to TRBD1 (5 bases). The V gene's germline CDR1 is SGHTA and CDR2 FQGNSA. The CDR3 spans 14 residues. Trimming cost V 1 base and J 4 bases, with 10 bases left between them. The CDR3 nucleotides are TGTGCCAGCAGCTTAGAACAGGTCCTCTATGGCTACACCTTC. It translates to CASSLEQVLYGYTF.

The rearrangement links TRBV28 to TRBJ1-4; D may be TRBD1 (6 bases). V dropped 6 bases and J dropped 8 bases, with 19 bases sitting between them. CDR1 is MDHEN, CDR2 SYDVKM, per germline. The CDR3 runs to 15 residues. The CDR3 sequence: CASSQRQAGREKLFF. Here the CDR3 DNA reads TGTGCCAGCAGCCAGAGACAGGCCGGAAGGGAAAAACTGTTTTTT. The entire variable domain, with the rest obtained from reference TRBV28 and TRBJ1-4, is as follows: DVKVTQSSRYLVKRTGEKVFLECVQDMDHENMFWYRQDPGLGLRLIYFSYDVKMKEKGDIPEGYSVSREKKERFSLILESASTNQTSMYLCASSQRQAGREKLFFGSGTQLSVL.

This clone appeared once. The chain joins TRBV7-6 to TRBJ2-5; 9 bases line up with TRBD2. V shed 1 base and J 1 base; nucleotides not matched to a gene: 4. The CDR3 is 16 amino acids. Germline CDR1 reads SGHVS; CDR2 reads FNYEAQ. Here the CDR3 reads CASSLVLAGAQETQYF. As DNA, the CDR3 is TGTGCCAGCAGCTTAGTTTTAGCGGGGGCCCAAGAGACCCAGTACTTC.